This T cell receptor beta chain is from a study of T cell responses to AZD1222 COVID-19 vaccine. Trimming took off 0 bases at V and 0 bases at J, with 10 bases between the two ends. This CDR3 has 15 residues. Germline CDR1 reads SGHRS; CDR2 reads YFSETQ. This table comes from immunoSEQ multiplex PCR, and its TCRdb copy is limited to in-frame clones, with some not included. The table for this sample gives around 140,000 clones. The clonotype comes from an adult in good health. V usage is TRBV5-1 and J usage is TRBJ2-7; D is uncertain. Sequencing input: peripheral blood. This CDR3 reads CASSLELGTSYEQYF. The CDR3 region has the DNA TGCGCCAGCAGCTTGGAACTGGGAACCTCCTACGAGCAGTACTTC.